This TCR beta chain derives from a study of blood T cells in healthy people across ages. Next came a second PCR, run for about 6 to 12 cycles, which used a sample-barcoded 5' primer along with a J-beta primer mix. TCRdb used MiXCR to reprocess the 5' RACE reads, holding one entry per CDR3 protein. The table includes under 2 million distinct CDR3 sequences, about 35% detected once. The TCR originated in a woman in her 30s in good health. Sequencing was carried out using blood.

CDR3 DNA: TGCAGTGCTAGATCCCCCGGGACAGGGAATGAAAAACTGTTTTTT. Translated: CSARSPGTGNEKLFF. The chain couples TRBV20-1 to TRBJ1-4; 9 nucleotides line up with TRBD1. CDR3 length: 15 amino acids. The junction had 6 bases not matched to a gene; V was cut back by 2 bases and J by 5 bases. Per germline, CDR1 DFQATT and CDR2 SNEGSKA (reference sequence).